One and the same sample provided the 22 T cell receptor beta chains below, sequenced in a study of CD8 T cells in Susac syndrome. With random hexamers, roughly 0.45 to 1 ug RNA was reverse transcribed. TCRdb itself ran the immunoSEQ multiplex PCR reads through MiXCR, one entry per CDR3 protein. The repertoire holds some 180,000 distinct CDR3 sequences, with under 95% as singletons. The sample was CD4+ T cells from PBMCs. The receptors were sampled from a human donor in good health.

V usage is TRBV18 and J usage is TRBJ1-5, with D possibly matching TRBD1 (5 bases). Germline V lookup: CDR1 KGHSH, CDR2 LQKENI. The CDR3 spans 16 residues. The V end lost 5 bases, the J end lost 0 bases, and 14 bases lay between the germline ends. CDR3 region: CASSDSQGISNQPQHF. The DNA for the CDR3 is TGTGCCAGCTCAGACAGCCAGGGTATTAGCAATCAGCCCCAGCATTTT. Looking up the rest from reference TRBV18 and TRBJ1-5 gives the full variable domain: NAGVMQNPRHLVRRRGQEARLRCSPMKGHSHVYWYRQLPEEGLKFMVYLQKENIIDESGMPKERFSAEFPKEGPSILRIQQVVRGDSAAYFCASSDSQGISNQPQHFGDGTRLSIL.

This chain joins TRBV6-1 and TRBJ2-5, with 7 bases fitting TRBD1. Germline V lookup: CDR1 MNHNS, CDR2 SASEGT. The CDR3 loop spans 14 amino acids. Losses at the gene ends were 6 bases for V and 2 bases for J; bases not matched to a gene: 6. In nucleotides, the CDR3 is TGTGCCAGCAGGCACGGGACAGTTCAAGAGACCCAGTACTTC. It encodes CASRHGTVQETQYF.

The rearrangement uses TRBV30 and TRBJ2-3; possible D gene TRBD1, 6 bases. Germline V gene data show CDR1 as GTSNPN and CDR2 as SVGIG (reference sequence). Between the trimmed V and J ends, which lost 1 base and 1 base, there was a span of 9 bases. The CDR3 covers 14 residues. CDR3 in amino acids: CAWSGNRGTDTQYF. The CDR3 DNA sequence: TGTGCCTGGAGTGGGAACAGGGGCACAGATACGCAGTATTTT.

This chain connects TRBV29-1 to TRBJ2-4; 8 positions match TRBD2. V was pared by 3 bases and J by 6 bases, with 1 base of the junction left unmatched. The CDR3 extends over 12 amino acids. CDR1 SQVTM and CDR2 ANQGSEA come from the germline V gene. The CDR3 sequence: CSVDRGGNIQYF. In nucleotides, the CDR3 is TGCAGCGTTGATCGGGGGGGAAACATTCAGTACTTC.

J is TRBJ2-3 and V is TRBV4-2; the match to TRBD2 covers 16 bases. Germline CDR1 reads LGHNA; CDR2 reads YNFKEQ. The CDR3 runs 16 residues. Unmatched junction bases numbered 3, after V lost 1 base and J lost 8 bases. Here the CDR3 DNA reads TGTGCCAGCAGCCAAGCGGGACTAGCGGGGGGGATTACGCAGTATTTT. Residues: CASSQAGLAGGITQYF.

The chain has TRBV12-3 or TRBV12-4 and TRBJ2-7; TRBD2 agrees at 8 bases. The V segment lost 5 bases and the J segment 1 base; nucleotides outside the gene matches: 4. The CDR3 is 14 residues long. The CDR3 DNA reads as TGTGCCAGCAGTAAGAGCGGGGGTTCCTACGAGCAGTACTTC. This gives the protein CASSKSGGSYEQYF.

This chain connects TRBV7-2 to TRBJ2-5, with no clear D. Germline assignment: CDR1 SGHTA and CDR2 FQGNSA. V shed 2 bases and J shed 4 bases, with 8 bases lying between them. This CDR3 comprises 13 residues. Written as DNA, the CDR3 is TGTGCCAGCAGCTTAAGTACGCGAGAGACCCAGTACTTC. It codes for CASSLSTRETQYF.

The rearrangement uses TRBV7-2 and TRBJ1-2; the D is unclear. This CDR3 spans 15 amino acids. V lost 5 bases, J lost 4 bases, and 17 bases lay in between. Per germline, CDR1 SGHTA and CDR2 FQGNSA. The CDR3 loop is CASSPKGEAAYGYTF. The DNA of the CDR3 is TGTGCCAGCAGCCCCAAGGGTGAGGCAGCCTATGGCTACACCTTC.

The chain carries TRBV5-1 and TRBJ1-3; no reliable D call. Germline V gene sequence: CDR1 SGHRS, CDR2 YFSETQ. The CDR3 is made up of 14 amino acids. V was trimmed by 0 bases and J by 0 bases, leaving 4 bases between them. For the CDR3, the DNA is TGCGCCAGCAGCTTGGACCGCTCTGGAAACACCATATATTTT. Amino acid sequence: CASSLDRSGNTIYF.

This chain uses TRBV7-9 with TRBJ1-3; D remains unclear. CDR1 is SEHNR and CDR2 is FQNEAQ in the germline V gene (reference sequence). Trimming removed 4 bases at V and 0 bases at J, with 7 bases between. CDR3 length: 14 amino acids. CDR3 protein: CASSSRGSGNTIYF. DNA for the CDR3: TGTGCCAGCAGCTCTCGAGGCTCTGGAAACACCATATATTTT.

The V and J genes are TRBV24-1 and TRBJ2-2, with a weak D call TRBD1 (6 bases). Trimming took 12 bases from V and 7 from J, leaving 23 bases between them. CDR3 length: 15 residues. Looked up from germline, CDR1 is KGHDR and CDR2 is SFDVKD. CDR3 DNA sequence: TGTGCCTCCCAGGGGCGAGGACTCCCGCGCGGGGAGCTGTTTTTT. It encodes CASQGRGLPRGELFF.

The rearrangement uses TRBV15 and TRBJ1-2; 7 positions agree with TRBD1. With 5 bases clipped from V and 0 bases from J, the junction kept 3 bases outside the gene matches. The CDR3 consists of 14 residues. CDR1 LNHNV and CDR2 YYDKDF come from the germline V gene (reference sequence). As DNA, the CDR3 is TGTGCCACCAGCTACGGGACAGCTAACTATGGCTACACCTTC. It yields the protein CATSYGTANYGYTF.

The rearrangement joins TRBV29-1 to TRBJ2-1, with D perhaps assigned TRBD1 or TRBD2 (5 bases each). Looked up from germline, CDR1 is SQVTM and CDR2 is ANQGSEA. The CDR3 has 11 residues. The CDR3 region has the DNA TGCGCCTGGGACCGCTACAATGAGCAGTTCTTC. Residues: CAWDRYNEQFF.

This rearrangement joins TRBV5-1 to TRBJ2-1; TRBD2 aligns across 10 bases. This CDR3 comprises 13 residues. V was clipped by 5 bases and J by 6 bases; unmatched bases: 2. Germline V gene data show CDR1 as SGHRS and CDR2 as YFSETQ. Written as DNA, the CDR3 is TGCGCCAGCAGGGCTAGCGGGGGCAATGAGCAGTTCTTC. Protein: CASRASGGNEQFF. The full variable domain, in which reference TRBV5-1 and TRBJ2-1 provide the parts outside the CDR3, is KAGVTQTPRYLIKTRGQQVTLSCSPISGHRSVSWYQQTPGQGLQFLFEYFSETQRNKGNFPGRFSGRQFSNSRSEMNVSTLELGDSALYLCASRASGGNEQFFGPGTRLTVL.

The gene calls are TRBV18 and TRBJ1-1; D not certain. The CDR3 totals 13 residues. Germline V lookup: CDR1 KGHSH, CDR2 LQKENI. V gave up 6 bases and J gave up 0 bases, with 8 bases separating them. The CDR3 reads CASSYTVNTEAFF. The CDR3 coding sequence is TGTGCCAGCTCCTACACAGTGAACACTGAAGCTTTCTTT.

The J gene is TRBJ1-2, the V gene TRBV19, with a possible D match to TRBD1 (5 bases). Trimming took off 9 bases at V and 8 bases at J, with 13 bases between the two ends. Germline CDR1 is LNHDA and CDR2 is SQIVND (reference sequence). The CDR3 is made up of 11 amino acids. Here the CDR3 DNA reads TGTGCCAGCCGCAGGGAGGAGGGCTACACCTTC. Its translation: CASRREEGYTF.

The chain uses TRBV11-1 and TRBJ1-1; D uncertain. Germline CDR1 reads SGHAT; CDR2 reads FQDESV (reference sequence). The V end was cut by 5 bases, the J end by 3 bases, with 22 bases between. The CDR3 runs to 17 residues. Here the CDR3 reads CASSPIATLALDTEAFF. DNA for the CDR3: TGTGCCAGCAGCCCGATAGCCACCTTAGCTTTGGACACTGAAGCTTTCTTT.

V is TRBV2 and J is TRBJ1-5; no clear D gene. V shed 2 bases and J shed 11 bases, with 16 bases lying between them. This CDR3 is 14 amino acids long. Germline V lookup: CDR1 SNHLY, CDR2 FYNNEI. The CDR3: CASSELREVTAQHF. In DNA, the CDR3 is TGTGCCAGCAGTGAACTACGGGAAGTCACGGCCCAGCATTTT.

This clonotype was counted a single time. The V gene is TRBV9, the J gene TRBJ1-5, with unresolved D. The germline V and J ends were trimmed by 0 bases and 5 bases, with 9 bases remaining between them. The length of the CDR3 is 14 residues. In germline, CDR1 is SGDLS, CDR2 YYNGEE. This CDR3 reads CASSVGGGYQPQHF. In nucleotides, the CDR3 is TGTGCCAGCAGCGTAGGGGGAGGGTATCAGCCCCAGCATTTT.

The chain combines TRBV5-1 with TRBJ2-3; D is unclear. CDR3 length equals 13 residues. Germline V CDR1 and CDR2: SGHRS, YFSETQ. The ends were cut back, 3 bases at V and 2 bases at J, with 7 bases in the middle. CDR3 sequence reads: CASSSTVTDTQYF. DNA of the CDR3: TGCGCCAGCAGCTCGACCGTCACAGATACGCAGTATTTT.

The rearrangement links TRBV25-1 to TRBJ2-6; D may be TRBD1 (5 bases). Germline loops: CDR1 MGHDK, CDR2 SYGVNS. The CDR3 extends over 17 amino acids. V lost 5 bases to trimming and J lost 1 base, with 15 bases between them. CDR3 in DNA: TGTGCCAGCAGTCCCCGGGCTTCAGGGTCTGGGGCCAACGTCCTGACTTTC. Its protein is CASSPRASGSGANVLTF.

This clonotype was counted a single time. The CDR3 coding sequence is TGTGCCTGGGCGGCTGGGGACAGGGGAATTAGCAATCAGCCCCAGCATTTT. Translating it yields CAWAAGDRGISNQPQHF. The chain links TRBV30 to TRBJ1-5; 10 bases map to TRBD1. The length of the CDR3 is 17 residues. Losses at the gene ends were 5 bases for V and 0 bases for J; bases not matched to a gene: 10. The germline V gene encodes CDR1 GTSNPN and CDR2 SVGIG (reference sequence).